Shown below are 8 T cell receptor beta chains from a single sample sequenced in a study of shared clonotypes between healthy human individuals. Produced via immunoSEQ multiplex PCR; TCRdb's table is partial and in-frame only. The top ten hold under 15% of the sample, which has 520,000 or so clones, more than 65% seen once. Sequencing was done on a sample of PBMCs. These TCRs come from a woman aged 40 to 50 in good health. Some clones in this sample may be carry-over from other donors' samples.

The chain uses TRBV5-1 and TRBJ2-5; TRBD2 matches 10 bases. V trimming: 2 bases; J trimming: 5 bases; junction bases outside the gene matches: 9. This CDR3 comprises 16 residues. In germline, CDR1 is SGHRS, CDR2 YFSETQ. Here the CDR3 DNA reads TGCGCCAGCAGCTTATTAGCGGGAGGCCCCCGGGAGACCCAGTACTTC. This codes for CASSLLAGGPRETQYF.

This sequence joins TRBV7-9 and TRBJ1-4; TRBD1 aligns across 8 bases. The CDR3 spans 18 residues. The V segment lost 4 bases and the J segment 3 bases; nucleotides outside the gene matches: 13. Germline V gene sequence: CDR1 SEHNR, CDR2 FQNEAQ (reference sequence). The CDR3 here is CASSSINRDRPSNEKLFF. In DNA, the CDR3 is TGTGCCAGCAGCTCAATTAACCGGGACAGGCCTTCTAATGAAAAACTGTTTTTT.

The rearrangement uses TRBV19 and TRBJ2-7, with a possible D match to TRBD2 (5 bases). V shed 7 bases and J shed 2 bases, with 18 bases lying between them. Germline CDR1 reads LNHDA; CDR2 reads SQIVND (reference sequence). The CDR3 covers 15 residues. CDR3 sequence (DNA): TGTGCCAGTACGGGAAGCGCCCGCCTCCCCTACGAGCAGTACTTC. Its translation: CASTGSARLPYEQYF.

The rearrangement joins TRBV7-2 to TRBJ2-2; D is possibly TRBD1 (6 bases). Germline CDR1 is SGHTA and CDR2 is FQGNSA. Trimming pared 5 bases from V and 0 bases from J, leaving 10 bases between. This CDR3 spans 15 amino acids. CDR3 nucleotide sequence: TGTGCCAGCAGCCTACAGGGTTCGAACACCGGGGAGCTGTTTTTT. This codes for CASSLQGSNTGELFF.

Ten or more counts support this clone. This rearrangement joins TRBV7-2 to TRBJ1-2, with D unclear. This CDR3 is 12 amino acids long. V was cut by 2 bases and J by 8 bases, with 9 bases left in between. Germline-derived CDR1 and CDR2 are SGHTA and FQGNSA. CDR3 sequence (DNA): TGTGCCAGCAGCTTACGAGGCTTGGGCTACACCTTC. Translated: CASSLRGLGYTF.

The table lists this clone with a count of one. The rearrangement links TRBV5-1 to TRBJ1-3; D gene ambiguous. The CDR3 spans 17 residues. Trimming removed 1 base at V and 2 bases at J, with 16 bases between. CDR1 and CDR2 (germline): SGHRS, YFSETQ. CDR3 region: CASSLRWPASPGNTIYF. CDR3 nucleotide sequence: TGCGCCAGCAGCTTGCGATGGCCAGCTTCGCCTGGAAACACCATATATTTT.

Concerning this clone itself: Different DNA sequences within this sample yield the same CDR3. The chain carries TRBV28 and TRBJ1-5; D is ambiguous. Germline CDR1 MDHEN, CDR2 SYDVKM. The CDR3 loop spans 14 amino acids. The ends were cut back, 2 bases at V and 0 bases at J, with 5 bases in the middle. CDR3 residues: CASSLDPSNQPQHF. The CDR3 DNA sequence: TGTGCCAGCAGTTTAGACCCTAGCAATCAGCCCCAGCATTTT. Full variable domain (rest looked up from reference TRBV28 and TRBJ1-5): DVKVTQSSRYLVKRTGEKVFLECVQDMDHENMFWYRQDPGLGLRLIYFSYDVKMKEKGDIPEGYSVSREKKERFSLILESASTNQTSMYLCASSLDPSNQPQHFGDGTRLSIL.

The gene calls are TRBV5-6 and TRBJ1-1; TRBD1 matches 10 bases. CDR3 length: 13 residues. J lost 6 bases, V lost 2 bases, and 1 base had no gene match. Germline V gene lookup returns CDR1 SGHDT and CDR2 YYEEEE. In nucleotides, the CDR3 is TGTGCCAGCAGCTTCGGACAGGGGGCTGAAGCTTTCTTT. Protein product: CASSFGQGAEAFF.